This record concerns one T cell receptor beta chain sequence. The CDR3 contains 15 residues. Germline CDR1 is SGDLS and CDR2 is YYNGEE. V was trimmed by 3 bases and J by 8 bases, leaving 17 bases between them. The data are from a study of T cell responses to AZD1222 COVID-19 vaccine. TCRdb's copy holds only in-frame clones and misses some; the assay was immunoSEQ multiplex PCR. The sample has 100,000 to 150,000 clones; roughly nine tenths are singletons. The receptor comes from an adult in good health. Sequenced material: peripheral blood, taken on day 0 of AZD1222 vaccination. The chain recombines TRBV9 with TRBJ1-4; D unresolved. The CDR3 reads CASSGGKDHGEKLFF. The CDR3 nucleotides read TGTGCCAGCAGCGGTGGAAAAGATCACGGGGAAAAACTGTTTTTT.